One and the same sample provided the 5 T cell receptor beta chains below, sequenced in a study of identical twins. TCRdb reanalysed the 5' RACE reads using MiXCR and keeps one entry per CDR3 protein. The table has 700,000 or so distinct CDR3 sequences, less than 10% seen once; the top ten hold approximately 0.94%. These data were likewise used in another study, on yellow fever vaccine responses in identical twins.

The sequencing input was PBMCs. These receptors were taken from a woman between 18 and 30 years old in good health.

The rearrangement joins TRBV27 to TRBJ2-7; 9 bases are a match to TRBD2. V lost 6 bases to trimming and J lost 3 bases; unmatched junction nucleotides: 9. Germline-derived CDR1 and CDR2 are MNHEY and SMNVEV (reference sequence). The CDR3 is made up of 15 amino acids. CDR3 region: CASSRSPSGIYEQYF. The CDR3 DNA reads TGTGCCAGCAGCCGGAGTCCTAGCGGGATCTACGAGCAGTACTTC.

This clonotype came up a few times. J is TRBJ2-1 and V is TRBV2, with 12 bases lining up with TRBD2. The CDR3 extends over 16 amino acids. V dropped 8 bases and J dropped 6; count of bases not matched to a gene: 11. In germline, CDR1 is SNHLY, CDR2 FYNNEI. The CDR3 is CASGGPGLAGTNEQFF. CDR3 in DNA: TGTGCCAGCGGGGGGCCCGGACTAGCGGGGACCAATGAGCAGTTCTTC.

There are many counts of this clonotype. CDR3 bases: TGCGCCAGCAGGGACGACTCCTACGAGCAGTACTTC. This translates into CASRDDSYEQYF. This chain connects TRBV5-1 to TRBJ2-7; D gene ambiguous. Germline V CDR1 and CDR2: SGHRS, YFSETQ. This CDR3 has 12 amino acids. Deletions cut 5 bases from V and 0 bases from J, with 6 bases between.

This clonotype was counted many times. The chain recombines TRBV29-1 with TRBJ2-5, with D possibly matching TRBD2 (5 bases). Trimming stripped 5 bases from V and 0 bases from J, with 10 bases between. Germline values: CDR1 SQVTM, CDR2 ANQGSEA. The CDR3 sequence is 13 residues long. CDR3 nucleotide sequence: TGCAGCGTTCGGGGTAATTACCAAGAGACCCAGTACTTC. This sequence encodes CSVRGNYQETQYF. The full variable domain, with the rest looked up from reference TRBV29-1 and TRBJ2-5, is SAVISQKPSRDICQRGTSLTIQCQVDSQVTMMFWYRQQPGQSLTLIATANQGSEATYESGFVIDKFPISRPNLTFSTLTVSNMSPEDSSIYLCSVRGNYQETQYFGPGTRLLVL.

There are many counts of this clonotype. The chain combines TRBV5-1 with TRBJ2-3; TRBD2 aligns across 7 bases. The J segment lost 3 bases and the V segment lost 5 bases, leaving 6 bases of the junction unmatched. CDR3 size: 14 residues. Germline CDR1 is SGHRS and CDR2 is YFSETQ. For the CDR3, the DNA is TGCGCCAGCAGTTCCGGCGGGGGAACAGATACGCAGTATTTT. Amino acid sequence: CASSSGGGTDTQYF.